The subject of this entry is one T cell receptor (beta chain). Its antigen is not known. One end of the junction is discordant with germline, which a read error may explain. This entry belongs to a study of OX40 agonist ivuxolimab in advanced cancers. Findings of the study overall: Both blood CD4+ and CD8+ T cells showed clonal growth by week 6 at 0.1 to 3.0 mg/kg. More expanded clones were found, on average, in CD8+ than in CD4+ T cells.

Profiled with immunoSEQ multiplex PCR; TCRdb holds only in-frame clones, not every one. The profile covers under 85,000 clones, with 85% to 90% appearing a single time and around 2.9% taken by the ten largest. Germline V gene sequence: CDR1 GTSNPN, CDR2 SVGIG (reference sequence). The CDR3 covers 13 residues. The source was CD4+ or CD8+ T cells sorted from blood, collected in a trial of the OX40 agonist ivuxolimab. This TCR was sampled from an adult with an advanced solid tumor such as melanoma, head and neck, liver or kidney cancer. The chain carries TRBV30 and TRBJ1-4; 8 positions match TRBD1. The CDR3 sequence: CAWRPGGTGGSIF. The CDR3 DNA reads TGTGCCTGGAGGCCCGGTGGGACAGGCGGGTCGATTTTT.